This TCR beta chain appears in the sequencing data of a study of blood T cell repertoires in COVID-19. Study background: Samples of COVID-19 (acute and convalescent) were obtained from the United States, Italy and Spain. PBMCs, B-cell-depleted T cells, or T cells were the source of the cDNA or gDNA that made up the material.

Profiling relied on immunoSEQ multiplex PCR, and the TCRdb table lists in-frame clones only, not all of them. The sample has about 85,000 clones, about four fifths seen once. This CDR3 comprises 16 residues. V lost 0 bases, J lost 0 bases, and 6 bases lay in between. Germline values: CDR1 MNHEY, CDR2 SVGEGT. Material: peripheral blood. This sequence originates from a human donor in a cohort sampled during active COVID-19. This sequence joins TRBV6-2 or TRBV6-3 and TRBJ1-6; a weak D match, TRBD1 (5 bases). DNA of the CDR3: TGTGCCAGCAGTTACTCCCAGGGCTCCTATAATTCACCCCTCCACTTT. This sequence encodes CASSYSQGSYNSPLHF.